The clone carrying this T cell receptor (beta chain) was observed a few times. A single record per CDR3 protein comes from TCRdb applying MiXCR to the reads. The sample shows approximately 100,000 distinct CDR3 sequences, about a third of them seen only once. The sample belongs to a study of type 1 regulatory T cells. Study-wide background: An in vitro protocol generated T-allo10, a Tr1-enriched, alloantigen-specific CD4 T cell product.

The V gene end was trimmed by 2 bases and the J gene end by 0 bases; junction bases not matched to a gene: 5. Germline V gives CDR1 MDHEN, CDR2 SYDVKM. There are 16 residues in the CDR3. This chain joins TRBV28 and TRBJ2-7; TRBD1 agrees at 9 bases. The sequence derives from a human donor in good health. Sequencing used CD4+ T cells, either the whole sample or a sorted fraction (not recorded which). Here the CDR3 reads CASSLLPGQGSYEQYF. DNA for the CDR3: TGTGCCAGCAGTTTACTCCCGGGACAGGGCTCCTACGAGCAGTACTTC.